This is a list of T cell receptor beta chains from one sample in a study of OX40 agonist ivuxolimab in advanced cancers. Libraries were prepared by immunoSEQ multiplex PCR; TCRdb keeps only in-frame clonotypes and omits some of them. The table includes tens of thousands of clones, roughly 92% detected once. This sample comprised CD4+ or CD8+ T cells sorted from blood, obtained in a trial of the OX40 agonist ivuxolimab. Receptors were obtained from an adult with an advanced solid tumor such as melanoma, head and neck, liver or kidney cancer. Each CDR3 is given without its conserved first and last residue.

V gene: TRBV6-1
CDR3 protein: ASSGKGVGDTEAF

V gene: TRBV6-5
CDR3 protein: ASRSFIEKLF

V gene: TRBV6-6
CDR3 protein: ASSYSGGVYNEQF

V gene: TRBV7-6
CDR3 protein: ASSQGYVITGELF

V gene: TRBV5-1
CDR3 protein: ASSLSLAGAGELF

V gene: TRBV6-5
CDR3 protein: ASTERFSNEQF

V gene: TRBV18
CDR3 protein: ASSPPAGASETQY

V gene: TRBV18
CDR3 protein: ASSPRGQGNTEAF

V gene: TRBV27
CDR3 protein: ASSWNDREGSPLH

V gene: TRBV11-3
CDR3 protein: ASSLRAGGSTDTQY

V gene: TRBV18
CDR3 protein: ASSPRTEETQY

V gene: TRBV9
CDR3 protein: ASSREASGSISAYEQY

V gene: TRBV11-2
CDR3 protein: ASSLNRGSFTGELF

V gene: TRBV19
CDR3 protein: ASRDSSGGIGKTQY

V gene: TRBV19
CDR3 protein: ASSTQGWAGELF

V gene: TRBV5-1
CDR3 protein: ASSWAGTGTESPLH

V gene: TRBV19
CDR3 protein: ASRTSGTDTQY

V gene: TRBV7-6
CDR3 protein: ASSLTVRTYEQY

V gene: TRBV27
CDR3 protein: ASSLSGNYGYT

V gene: TRBV27
CDR3 protein: ASRTSRTGGIGYT

V gene: TRBV27
CDR3 protein: ASAPDSGESYSPLH

V gene: TRBV11-2
CDR3 protein: ASSLRGGPTYEQY

V gene: TRBV10-2
CDR3 protein: ASSEAGMTKNIQY

V gene: TRBV7-3
CDR3 protein: ASSTSRRGTGELF

V gene: TRBV14
CDR3 protein: ASSQVRTGSAGELF

V gene: TRBV6-6
CDR3 protein: ASTQRDGSGYT

V gene: TRBV28
CDR3 protein: ASSLTGPLAAIHT

V gene: TRBV5-4
CDR3 protein: ASSLNSPDTQY

V gene: TRBV5-8
CDR3 protein: ASSLGGTQGNTIY

V gene: TRBV5-1
CDR3 protein: ASSLAGYNSPLH